The entry below describes one T cell receptor beta chain. The record originates from a study of blood T cell repertoires in COVID-19. Overall study: T cells, B-cell-depleted T cells, or PBMCs provided the cDNA or gDNA that served as material.

The authors' processing: Estimates of nucleated cell counts were drawn from the amplification of reference gene primers. Clones were sequenced by immunoSEQ multiplex PCR, and TCRdb holds only the in-frame ones, with some missing. The V and J calls and clone size are taken from that table; D and trimming were inferred from the DNA. The profile shows under 200,000 clones, about nine tenths of them singletons. Patients from Seattle were sampled longitudinally, starting during active infection. The germline V gene has CDR1 MNHEY and CDR2 SVGAGI. V was shortened by 8 bases and J by 0 bases, with 14 bases between the two germline ends. This CDR3 comprises 15 residues.

This receptor was obtained from a woman aged 55 to 70 with COVID-19, enrolled during active disease. V is TRBV6-5 and J is TRBJ1-3; D may be TRBD1 (6 bases). The specimen sequenced was peripheral blood. In DNA, the CDR3 is TGTGCCAGCTACCGACAGGCCTTCTCTGGAAACACCATATATTTT. Amino acids: CASYRQAFSGNTIYF.